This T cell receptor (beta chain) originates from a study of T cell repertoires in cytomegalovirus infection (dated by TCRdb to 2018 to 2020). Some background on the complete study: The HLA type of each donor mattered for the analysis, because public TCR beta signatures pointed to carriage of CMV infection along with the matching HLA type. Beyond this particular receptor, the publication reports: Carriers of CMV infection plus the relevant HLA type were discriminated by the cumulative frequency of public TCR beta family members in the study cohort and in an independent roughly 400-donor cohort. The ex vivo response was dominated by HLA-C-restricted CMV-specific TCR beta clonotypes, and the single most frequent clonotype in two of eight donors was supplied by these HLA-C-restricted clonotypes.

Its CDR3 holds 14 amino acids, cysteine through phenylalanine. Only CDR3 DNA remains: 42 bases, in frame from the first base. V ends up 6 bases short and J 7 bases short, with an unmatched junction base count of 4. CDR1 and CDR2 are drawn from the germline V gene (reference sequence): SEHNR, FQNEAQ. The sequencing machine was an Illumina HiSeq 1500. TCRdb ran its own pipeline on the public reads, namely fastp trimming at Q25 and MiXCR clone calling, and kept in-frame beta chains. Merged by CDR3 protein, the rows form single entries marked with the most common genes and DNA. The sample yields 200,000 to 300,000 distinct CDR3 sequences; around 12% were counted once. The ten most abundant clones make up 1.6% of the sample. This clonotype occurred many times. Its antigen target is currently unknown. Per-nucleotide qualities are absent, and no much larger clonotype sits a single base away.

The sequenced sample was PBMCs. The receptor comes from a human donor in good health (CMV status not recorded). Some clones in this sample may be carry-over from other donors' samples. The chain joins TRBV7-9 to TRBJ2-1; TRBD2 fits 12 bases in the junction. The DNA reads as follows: TGTGCCAGCAGATCTAGCGGGAGGGATAATGAGCAGTTCTTC. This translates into CASRSSGRDNEQFF.